This paragraph covers one T cell receptor (beta chain) sequence. Its antigen is undetermined. 13 Jbeta primers and 60 Vbeta primers were used for the PCR. Sequencing was performed with immunoSEQ multiplex PCR; in TCRdb, only in-frame clones are kept and a portion is missing. Of approximately 170,000 clones in the sample, over 75% are singletons; the top ten hold 2% to 2.5%. The data are from a study of cytomegalovirus exposure and HLA in healthy donors. The germline V and J ends were trimmed by 1 base and 2 bases, with 12 bases remaining between them. This CDR3 spans 16 amino acids. Germline values: CDR1 SGHTA, CDR2 FQGNSA. Healthy individuals who donated bone marrow served as the donors. Study-level results: A later analysis found common viral pathogens apparently linked to several of the most significant clusters. As was reported, the HLA-A and HLA-B alleles of most subjects were accurately predicted from TCR beta sequences.

The sample was PBMCs. The origin of this receptor is a male donor in good health and CMV-seronegative. The gene calls are TRBV7-2 and TRBJ2-1; D is possibly TRBD2 (5 bases). CDR3 DNA: TGTGCCAGCAGCTTAGTTGAGGGCCCTCCCTACAATGAGCAGTTCTTC. As protein: CASSLVEGPPYNEQFF.